This entry lists 30 T cell receptor beta chains sequenced from one sample in a study of cytomegalovirus exposure and HLA in healthy donors (dated by TCRdb to about 2017). Receptor amplification or capture employed the immunoSEQ multiplex PCR assay. TCRdb mirrors the immuneACCESS table, restricted to in-frame sequences. Some clones are absent from its copies; in checked studies, under half trace to an unresolved V gene, and the reason for the others is unknown. The sample table shows around 130,000 clones, and more than 70% are seen once. Of the sample, around 1.5% is held by the ten largest clones. Sequencing used PBMCs. The receptors were gathered from a man aged 25-45 years in good health and CMV-seronegative.

The chain combines TRBV6-4 with TRBJ1-5; no clear D gene. CDR3 length equals 16 residues. CDR1 MRHNA and CDR2 SNTAGT come from the germline V gene. Deletions cut 4 bases from V and 2 bases from J, with 15 bases between. CDR3 nucleotide sequence: TGTGCCAGCAGTGTCCCGTTGATACTTGGCAATCAGCCCCAGCATTTT. This translates into CASSVPLILGNQPQHF.

This CDR3 reads CASSDWTGAAFF. In nucleotides, the CDR3 is TGTGCCAGCAGTGACTGGACAGGGGCGGCTTTCTTT. The V and J genes are TRBV6-4 and TRBJ1-1; 9 bases are shared with TRBD1. The junction had 2 bases not matched to a gene; V was cut back by 1 base and J by 11 bases. From germline, CDR1 is MRHNA and CDR2 SNTAGT. The CDR3 runs to 12 residues.

The chain carries TRBV5-1 and TRBJ2-1; D call uncertain. Between the trimmed V and J ends, which lost 0 bases and 1 base, there was a span of 8 bases. This CDR3 has 15 amino acids. Looked up from germline, CDR1 is SGHRS and CDR2 is YFSETQ. The CDR3 reads CASSLGPESYNEQFF. The CDR3 DNA follows: TGCGCCAGCAGCTTGGGTCCGGAGTCCTACAATGAGCAGTTCTTC. Full variable domain (remainder filled in from reference TRBV5-1 and TRBJ2-1): KAGVTQTPRYLIKTRGQQVTLSCSPISGHRSVSWYQQTPGQGLQFLFEYFSETQRNKGNFPGRFSGRQFSNSRSEMNVSTLELGDSALYLCASSLGPESYNEQFFGPGTRLTVL.

The CDR3: CASSQSNTEAFF. DNA for the CDR3: TGTGCCAGCAGCCAATCGAACACTGAAGCTTTCTTT. V usage is TRBV11-3 and J usage is TRBJ1-1; D is uncertain. From germline, CDR1 is SGHNT and CDR2 YENEEA. The CDR3 is 12 amino acids. Trimming took 5 bases from V and 1 from J, leaving 5 bases between them.

Only one count was recorded for this clone. The chain links TRBV7-9 to TRBJ2-7, with D perhaps matching TRBD2 (6 bases). V was trimmed by 5 bases and J by 1 base, leaving 15 bases between them. The CDR3 sequence is 15 residues long. CDR1 is SEHNR, CDR2 FQNEAQ, per germline (reference sequence). CDR3 region: CASSQSRGTSYEQYF. The DNA of the CDR3 is TGTGCCAGCAGCCAAAGTCGGGGGACTTCCTACGAGCAGTACTTC.

Here the CDR3 reads CASSLDTDEMNTEAFF. For the CDR3, the DNA is TGTGCCAGCAGCTTAGACACAGATGAGATGAACACTGAAGCTTTCTTT. The rearrangement joins TRBV11-2 to TRBJ1-1; D unresolved. Germline CDR1 SGHAT, CDR2 FQNNGV. This CDR3 region has 16 residues. Trimming shortened V by 0 bases and J by 0 bases, and 11 bases separated the two germline ends.

This sequence joins TRBV2 and TRBJ2-7; no firm D call. Germline-derived CDR1 and CDR2 are SNHLY and FYNNEI. The V end was cut by 3 bases, the J end by 3 bases, with 6 bases between. The CDR3 spans 12 residues. The CDR3 region is CASSDSFYEQYF. Written as DNA, the CDR3 is TGTGCCAGCAGTGATAGTTTCTACGAGCAGTACTTC.

The chain joins TRBV4-1 to TRBJ2-1, with D possibly matching TRBD2 (6 bases). V was shortened by 0 bases and J by 3 bases, with 12 bases between the two germline ends. Germline V gene lookup returns CDR1 MGHRA and CDR2 YSYEKL. The CDR3 runs 16 residues. The CDR3 DNA sequence: TGCGCCAGCAGCCAAGAGTCGGGAGATTTCTACAATGAGCAGTTCTTC. Amino acids: CASSQESGDFYNEQFF.

The J gene is TRBJ2-1, the V gene TRBV6-5, with TRBD2 matching 15 bases. Germline V lookup: CDR1 MNHEY, CDR2 SVGAGI. The CDR3 has 14 amino acids. Trimming took 7 bases from V and 12 from J; bases not matched to a gene: 7. CDR3 in amino acids: CASKDGTSGRWQFF. The CDR3 DNA reads TGTGCCAGCAAAGACGGGACTAGCGGGAGGTGGCAGTTCTTC.

The rearrangement uses TRBV27 and TRBJ2-1; D perhaps matches TRBD2 (5 bases). Germline V gene data show CDR1 as MNHEY and CDR2 as SMNVEV (reference sequence). The CDR3 has 16 amino acids. With 3 bases removed from V and 1 base from J, the gap between germline ends came to 13 bases. CDR3 region: CASSFSGFISYNEQFF. Written as DNA, the CDR3 is TGTGCCAGCAGTTTCTCGGGATTTATATCCTACAATGAGCAGTTCTTC.

The chain employs TRBV6-5 and TRBJ2-7; the D gene is possibly TRBD2 (5 bases). CDR1 and CDR2 from the germline V gene are MNHEY and SVGAGI. V lost 0 bases, J lost 3 bases, and 9 bases lay in between. The CDR3 extends over 14 amino acids. Here the CDR3 DNA reads TGTGCCAGCAGTTACTCGGCGGGTTTCTACGAGCAGTACTTC. This sequence encodes CASSYSAGFYEQYF.

This clone appeared once. The CDR3 spells CASSYSQNTEAFF. The CDR3 DNA is TGTGCCAGCAGTTACTCCCAGAACACTGAAGCTTTCTTT. The J gene is TRBJ1-1, the V gene TRBV6-5; no clear D. Germline V gives CDR1 MNHEY, CDR2 SVGAGI. The CDR3 loop spans 13 amino acids. V gave up 0 bases and J gave up 1 base, with 3 bases separating them.

V is TRBV5-1 and J is TRBJ2-5; 8 bases are shared with TRBD2. The ends lost 4 bases at V and 5 bases at J; junction bases unmatched: 7. The CDR3 is made up of 14 amino acids. The germline V gene encodes CDR1 SGHRS and CDR2 YFSETQ. CDR3 residues: CASSPGLAAETQYF. The CDR3 nucleotides are TGCGCCAGCAGCCCCGGACTAGCTGCCGAGACCCAGTACTTC.

V and J are TRBV18 and TRBJ2-5; 7 bases are a match to TRBD1. This CDR3 comprises 15 residues. Germline trimming cut 3 bases from V and 4 bases from J; bases unmatched to any gene: 8. In germline, CDR1 is KGHSH, CDR2 LQKENI. DNA for the CDR3: TGTGCCAGCTCACCGGAGACAGGGCCGGGAGAGACCCAGTACTTC. It encodes CASSPETGPGETQYF.

In regard to this clone: At the DNA level, this CDR3 is encoded by other sequences in the same sample as well. This chain connects TRBV9 to TRBJ2-3, with a tentative D call TRBD2 (5 bases). The ends were cut back, 2 bases at V and 1 base at J, with 5 bases in the middle. Per germline, CDR1 SGDLS and CDR2 YYNGEE. This CDR3 is built from 13 residues. CDR3 nucleotide sequence: TGTGCCAGCAGCGTCGGGGGCACAGATACGCAGTATTTT. Amino acid sequence: CASSVGGTDTQYF.

The J gene is TRBJ2-7, the V gene TRBV11-2, with TRBD2 matching 13 bases. The germline V gene encodes CDR1 SGHAT and CDR2 FQNNGV. CDR3 length: 17 amino acids. The ends lost 4 bases at V and 2 bases at J; junction bases unmatched: 8. CDR3 coding DNA: TGTGCCAGCAGCTCGCGACTAGCGGGAGGCCTAACCTACGAGCAGTACTTC. Its translation: CASSSRLAGGLTYEQYF.

The rearrangement uses TRBV18 and TRBJ2-3; 11 bases agree with TRBD2. The length of the CDR3 is 16 residues. The ends lost 5 bases at V and 2 bases at J; junction bases unmatched: 6. Germline V gives CDR1 KGHSH, CDR2 LQKENI. The CDR3 protein is CASSRGLAEYTDTQYF. The CDR3 DNA sequence: TGTGCCAGCTCAAGGGGACTAGCGGAGTACACAGATACGCAGTATTTT.

This sequence joins TRBV23-1 and TRBJ2-7; TRBD2 aligns across 9 bases. TRBV23-1 is assigned to the ORF class and has an uncertain function. The CDR3 covers 16 residues. Losses at the gene ends were 0 bases for V and 5 bases for J; bases not matched to a gene: 8. For the CDR3, the DNA is TGCGCCAGCAGTCAATCATGGCGGGAGGGCGTAAACGAGCAGTACTTC. Its translation: CASSQSWREGVNEQYF.

The chain carries TRBV4-1 and TRBJ2-7, with D possibly being TRBD1 (6 bases). The ends were cut back, 1 base at V and 2 bases at J, with 9 bases in the middle. CDR1 is MGHRA and CDR2 is YSYEKL in the germline V gene. The CDR3 covers 14 residues. The CDR3 nucleotides read TGCGCCAGCAGCCAAGGACAGGTCGCCTACGAGCAGTACTTC. Protein product: CASSQGQVAYEQYF.

J is TRBJ2-1 and V is TRBV4-2; no firm D call. Germline V gene data show CDR1 as LGHNA and CDR2 as YNFKEQ. The V and J ends lost 1 base and 1 base respectively, with 11 bases between them. This CDR3 contains 16 residues. The CDR3, as DNA: TGTGCCAGCAGCCAAGCGGAGAGTGGATCCTACAATGAGCAGTTCTTC. It is translated as CASSQAESGSYNEQFF.

V and J are TRBV9 and TRBJ2-1; D is undetermined. This CDR3 contains 12 residues. Trimming left V 5 bases short and J 5 bases short, with 8 bases between. CDR1 is SGDLS and CDR2 is YYNGEE in the germline V gene. The DNA for the CDR3 is TGTGCCAGCAGTGCGAACCACAATGAGCAGTTCTTC. It encodes CASSANHNEQFF.

This chain connects TRBV19 to TRBJ2-7; no clear D gene. Trimming shortened V by 0 bases and J by 5 bases, and 5 bases separated the two germline ends. The CDR3 spans 12 residues. Germline-derived CDR1 and CDR2 are LNHDA and SQIVND (reference sequence). The CDR3: CASSIDVDEQYF. The CDR3 DNA reads as TGTGCCAGTAGTATAGACGTAGACGAGCAGTACTTC.

V is TRBV5-6 and J is TRBJ2-1; 7 bases fit TRBD2. CDR1 and CDR2 from the germline V gene are SGHDT and YYEEEE. CDR3 length equals 18 residues. Unmatched junction bases numbered 11, after V lost 2 bases and J lost 0 bases. For the CDR3, the DNA is TGTGCCAGCAGCTTACGAATAGCGGGTCTGAACTCCTACAATGAGCAGTTCTTC. This sequence encodes CASSLRIAGLNSYNEQFF.

This chain joins TRBV4-3 and TRBJ2-7, with D tentatively TRBD2 (6 bases). From germline, CDR1 is LGHNA and CDR2 YSLEER. The CDR3 runs 15 residues. V shed 0 bases and J shed 4 bases, with 13 bases lying between them. CDR3 DNA sequence: TGCGCCAGCAGCCAAGATCTAGCTAGCGCATACGAGCAGTACTTC. Translated, it gives CASSQDLASAYEQYF.

The rearrangement uses TRBV7-2 and TRBJ1-3; 12 positions match TRBD1. The germline CDR1 and CDR2 sequences are SGHTA and FQGNSA. The trim removed 5 bases at V and 7 bases at J, leaving 9 bases unmatched. The CDR3 spans 16 residues. As DNA, the CDR3 is TGTGCCAGCAGCATGACCGGGACAGGGGGCAGGAACACCATATATTTT. Protein product: CASSMTGTGGRNTIYF.

This clone has only a few counts. The genes are TRBV30 and TRBJ2-4; 10 nucleotides align to TRBD1. Germline assignment: CDR1 GTSNPN and CDR2 SVGIG (reference sequence). There are 14 residues in the CDR3. V gave up 7 bases and J gave up 8 bases; unmatched junction bases: 11. CDR3 loop: CASSPGQGRDIQYF. As DNA, the CDR3 is TGTGCCTCTTCCCCGGGACAGGGGAGGGACATTCAGTACTTC.

A few counts support this clone. This chain links TRBV4-2 with TRBJ1-2; the D gene is possibly TRBD1 (6 bases). There are 15 residues in the CDR3. Trimming shortened V by 0 bases and J by 2 bases, and 10 bases separated the two germline ends. In germline, CDR1 is LGHNA, CDR2 YNFKEQ. The CDR3 region is CASSQDYRDNYGYTF. CDR3 nucleotides: TGTGCCAGCAGCCAAGATTACAGGGACAACTATGGCTACACCTTC.

This chain joins TRBV5-1 and TRBJ2-2; no clear D. Germline CDR1 SGHRS, CDR2 YFSETQ. This CDR3 is 14 amino acids long. The V end lost 0 bases, the J end lost 7 bases, and 10 bases lay between the germline ends. CDR3 sequence (DNA): TGCGCCAGCAGCTTGGTAACGGCGGTCGGGGAGCTGTTTTTT. The encoded protein is CASSLVTAVGELFF.

The chain's CDR3 is CASSLTGPGEQYF. Written as DNA, the CDR3 is TGTGCCAGCAGCCTGACAGGGCCAGGGGAGCAGTACTTC. The V gene is TRBV11-2, the J gene TRBJ2-7; the match to TRBD1 covers 7 bases. CDR1 is SGHAT, CDR2 FQNNGV, per germline. Trimming at V came to 5 bases and at J to 7 bases, leaving 8 bases not matched to a gene. CDR3 length equals 13 residues.

This clone has a single count. The chain couples TRBV30 to TRBJ1-3; 8 bases match TRBD1. The CDR3 has 15 amino acids. Germline assignment: CDR1 GTSNPN and CDR2 SVGIG (reference sequence). The V segment lost 3 bases and the J segment 0 bases; nucleotides outside the gene matches: 4. CDR3 in DNA: TGTGCCTGGAGCCGGACAGGGAGCTCTGGAAACACCATATATTTT. It yields the protein CAWSRTGSSGNTIYF.